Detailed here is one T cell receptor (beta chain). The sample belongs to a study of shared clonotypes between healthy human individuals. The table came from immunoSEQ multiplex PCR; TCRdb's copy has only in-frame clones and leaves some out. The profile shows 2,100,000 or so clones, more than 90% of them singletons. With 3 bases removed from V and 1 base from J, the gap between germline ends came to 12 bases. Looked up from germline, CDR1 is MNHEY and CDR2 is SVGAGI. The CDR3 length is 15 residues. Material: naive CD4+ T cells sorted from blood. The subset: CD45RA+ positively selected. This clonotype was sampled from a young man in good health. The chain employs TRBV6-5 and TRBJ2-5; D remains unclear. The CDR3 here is CASSYKATSQETQYF. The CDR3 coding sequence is TGTGCCAGCAGTTATAAGGCAACTTCCCAAGAGACCCAGTACTTC.